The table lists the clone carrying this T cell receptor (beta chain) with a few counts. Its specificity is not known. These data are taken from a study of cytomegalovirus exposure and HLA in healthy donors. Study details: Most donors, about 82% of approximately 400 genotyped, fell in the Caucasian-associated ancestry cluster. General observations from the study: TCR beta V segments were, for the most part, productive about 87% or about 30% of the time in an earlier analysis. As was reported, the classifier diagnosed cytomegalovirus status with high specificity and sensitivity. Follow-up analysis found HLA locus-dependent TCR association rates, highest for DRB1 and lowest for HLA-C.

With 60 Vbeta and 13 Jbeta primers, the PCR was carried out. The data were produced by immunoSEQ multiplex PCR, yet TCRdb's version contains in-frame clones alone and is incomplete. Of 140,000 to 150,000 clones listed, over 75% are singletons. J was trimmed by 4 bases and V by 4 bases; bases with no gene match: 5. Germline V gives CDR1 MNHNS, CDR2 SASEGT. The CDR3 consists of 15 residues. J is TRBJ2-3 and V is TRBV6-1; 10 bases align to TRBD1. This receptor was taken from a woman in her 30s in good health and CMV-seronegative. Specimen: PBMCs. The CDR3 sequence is CASSGGQGDADTQYF. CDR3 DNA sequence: TGTGCCAGCAGTGGTGGACAGGGGGATGCAGATACGCAGTATTTT.